This record covers a single T cell receptor (beta chain). The V end lost 0 bases, the J end lost 5 bases, and 13 bases lay between the germline ends. The CDR3 has 15 amino acids. Germline CDR1 reads MNHEY; CDR2 reads SVGAGI. The sample belongs to a study of blood T cell repertoires in COVID-19. TCRdb's table, derived via immunoSEQ multiplex PCR, lists solely in-frame clones and lacks some. The sample yields about 140,000 clones, 84% seen once. This clonotype was sampled from a woman under 30 who had been exposed to COVID-19. The chain couples TRBV6-5 to TRBJ1-1; D not resolved. Sequenced input: PBMCs or T cells enriched from blood (not recorded which). CDR3 loop: CASSYSFGVETEAFF. The CDR3 nucleotides are TGTGCCAGCAGTTACTCATTCGGGGTAGAAACTGAAGCTTTCTTT.